These 7 T cell receptor beta chains originate from one sample sequenced in a study of T-cell memory formation after mild COVID-19. TCRdb itself ran the 5' RACE reads through MiXCR, one entry per CDR3 protein. The sample carries about 290,000 distinct CDR3 sequences, about 15% recorded once. Input material: PBMCs or a T cell subset sorted from them (not recorded which). All receptors derive from a man aged 18-30 years who had mild COVID-19 (a few samples of this study predate the infection). Cell type and time point are not known.

The genes are TRBV15 and TRBJ1-2; weak D call: TRBD1 (5 bases). CDR1 and CDR2 from the germline V gene are LNHNV and YYDKDF (reference sequence). V was trimmed by 0 bases and J by 4 bases, leaving 9 bases between them. The CDR3 has 14 amino acids. CDR3 loop: CATSRDRGSYGYTF. The CDR3 bases are TGTGCCACCAGCAGAGATCGGGGGAGCTATGGCTACACCTTC.

The chain carries TRBV19 and TRBJ2-7, with D perhaps being TRBD1 or TRBD2 (6 bases each). CDR3 length equals 14 residues. Germline V gives CDR1 LNHDA, CDR2 SQIVND (reference sequence). V was trimmed by 2 bases and J by 9 bases, leaving 17 bases between them. CDR3 in amino acids: CASSINDPGGAQYF. As DNA, the CDR3 is TGTGCCAGTAGTATAAACGACCCCGGGGGCGCGCAGTACTTC.

This chain connects TRBV25-1 to TRBJ2-7; D may be TRBD1 (5 bases). CDR1 MGHDK and CDR2 SYGVNS come from the germline V gene. The V gene lost 8 bases and the J gene lost 7 bases, with 12 bases spanning the gap. CDR3 size: 11 residues. The CDR3 spells CASQRAGEQYF. Written as DNA, the CDR3 is TGTGCCAGCCAAAGGGCAGGGGAGCAGTACTTC.

The chain recombines TRBV7-2 with TRBJ1-1; D not certain. The V end lost 5 bases, the J end lost 2 bases, and 12 bases lay between the germline ends. Germline V lookup: CDR1 SGHTA, CDR2 FQGNSA. This CDR3 is built from 14 residues. The CDR3 DNA reads as TGTGCCAGCAGCCCCCAGGTGACTAACACTGAAGCTTTCTTT. Amino acids: CASSPQVTNTEAFF.

The sample holds many counts of this clonotype. J is TRBJ2-3 and V is TRBV7-9, with 9 bases fitting TRBD1. Per germline, CDR1 SEHNR and CDR2 FQNEAQ (reference sequence). V lost 9 bases and J lost 0; bases outside the gene matches: 4. The CDR3 runs 14 residues. The CDR3 sequence is CASTGTGSTDTQYF. The DNA of the CDR3 is TGTGCCAGTACCGGGACAGGGAGCACAGATACGCAGTATTTT.

In its sample, this clonotype was seen a few times. The rearrangement links TRBV4-2 to TRBJ2-7; D is possibly TRBD2 (7 bases). The germline gives CDR1 LGHNA, CDR2 YNFKEQ. This CDR3 spans 17 amino acids. V gave up 1 base and J gave up 0 bases, with 16 bases separating them. The CDR3 DNA reads as TGTGCCAGCAGCCAAGTTGGGGGGGGCATTAGCTCCTACGAGCAGTACTTC. It is translated as CASSQVGGGISSYEQYF.

This clonotype was detected only a few times. The rearrangement links TRBV4-1 to TRBJ2-7, with D maybe TRBD1 (5 bases). CDR1 and CDR2 (germline): MGHRA, YSYEKL. This CDR3 spans 14 amino acids. V gave up 0 bases and J gave up 3 bases, with 9 bases separating them. In DNA form, the CDR3 reads TGCGCCAGCAGCCAAGAGCCAGGGCTCTACGAGCAGTACGTC. It specifies CASSQEPGLYEQYV.